The text below deals with one T cell receptor beta chain. The clone's antigen remains unknown. The record has no base qualities; no much larger clone is one base away. CDR1 and CDR2 (SEHNR, FQNEAQ) derive from the germline V gene (reference sequence). The CDR3 runs 14 amino acids, cysteine and phenylalanine included. Only the CDR3 part of the read is kept: 42 bases, read in frame from the first base. Between the V and J ends, shortened by 4 bases and 0 bases respectively, the junction contains 7 bases. This sample is drawn from a study of T-cell reconstitution after alpha-beta-depleted transplantation in children listed by TCRdb under 2016. About the investigation overall: Using TCR repertoire profiling, the study followed T-cell immune reconstitution in a quantitative way in children after TCRalphabeta/CD19-depleted allogeneic hematopoietic cell transplantation.

Overall results and qualifications from the work: In some patients, high TCRbeta diversity at day 60 was attributed to recipient T cells and intrathymic progenitors that had survived conditioning. Over subsequent months, a decline in hyperexpanded clone frequencies was noted, and after one year, T-cell counts and TCRbeta diversity were mostly ascribed to newly produced T cells. About two months after transplant, the apparently early recovery of alphabetaT-cell counts reportedly depended on just several hundred clones that had expanded rapidly and came from non-depleted graft cells.

Libraries were built with PCR. The run used an Illumina HiSeq 2500. To normalize quantification of the TCRbeta repertoire, the TCR libraries were built with molecular barcoding that relied on unique molecular identifiers. The public reads were quality trimmed at Q25 with fastp and then assembled into clones with MiXCR by TCRdb, keeping productive beta chains. Under each unique CDR3 protein, matching rows form one entry showing the most common genes and DNA. This sample comprises 750,000 to 950,000 distinct CDR3 sequences, 16% of them detected only once. Together, the top ten hold approximately 5% of the sample. In the paper's terms, the treatment or condition label means: allogeneic hematopoietic cell transplantation with graft depleted of TCRalphabeta T cells and CD19 B cells. The children who served as transplant recipients had been given grafts of TCRalphabeta/CD19-depleted allogeneic hematopoietic cells.

The receptor's source is a male patient aged 10-17 years who had a stem cell transplant for acute lymphoblastic leukemia, so the T cells may come from the graft donor. The specimen comprised PBMCs, mostly from graft donor cells, sampled 360 days after TCRalphabeta/CD19-depleted stem cell transplant. The sequence links TRBV7-9 to TRBJ2-1; the D gene cannot be named for sure. The nucleotides read TGTGCCAGCAGCTGGGTAAACTCCTACAATGAGCAGTTCTTC. Translated, it reads CASSWVNSYNEQFF.